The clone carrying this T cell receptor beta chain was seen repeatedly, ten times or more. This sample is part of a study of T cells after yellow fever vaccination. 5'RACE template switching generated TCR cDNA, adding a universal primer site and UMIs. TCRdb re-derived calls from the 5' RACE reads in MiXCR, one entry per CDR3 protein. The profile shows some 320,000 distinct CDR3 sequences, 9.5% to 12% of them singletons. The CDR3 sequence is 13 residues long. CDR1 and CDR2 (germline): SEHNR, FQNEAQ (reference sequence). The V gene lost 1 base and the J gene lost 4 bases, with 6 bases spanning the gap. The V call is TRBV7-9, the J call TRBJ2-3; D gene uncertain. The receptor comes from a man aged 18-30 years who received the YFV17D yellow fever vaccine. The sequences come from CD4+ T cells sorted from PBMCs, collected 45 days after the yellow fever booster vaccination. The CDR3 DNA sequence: TGTGCCAGCAGCTTAGACTGGGCAGATACGCAGTATTTT. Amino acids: CASSLDWADTQYF.